The 21 T cell receptor beta chains below all came from one sample that was sequenced in a study of response to subunit inactivated influenza vaccine. TCRdb reprocessed the RT-PCR reads via MiXCR and lists one record per CDR3 protein. The sample carries about 500,000 distinct CDR3 sequences, more than 15% recorded once. The source material was CD4+ T cells sorted from PBMCs, sampled around 25 months after vaccination. The receptors here all came from a man in his fifties or sixties who received an inactivated influenza vaccine.

The chain has TRBV6-6 and TRBJ2-2; TRBD2 aligns across 10 bases. Germline assignment: CDR1 MNHNY and CDR2 SVGAGI (reference sequence). Unmatched junction bases numbered 9, after V lost 5 bases and J lost 6 bases. The CDR3 length is 16 residues. The CDR3, as DNA: TGTGCCAGCAGTAAGCTAGCGGGAGTCGGTGCCGGGGAGCTGTTTTTT. Translation: CASSKLAGVGAGELFF.

V gene TRBV20-1 combines with J gene TRBJ2-7; D possibly uses TRBD1 or TRBD2 (5 bases each). V dropped 2 bases and J dropped 2 bases, with 19 bases sitting between them. Germline V gene data show CDR1 as DFQATT and CDR2 as SNEGSKA (reference sequence). CDR3 size: 16 residues. In DNA form, the CDR3 reads TGCAGTGCTAGACAAGAGGGGTCGGGGTCCCCCTACGAGCAGTACTTC. This gives the protein CSARQEGSGSPYEQYF.

As to this clonotype: Compared with germline, one end of the junction differs, possibly owing to a read error. This chain connects TRBV20-1 to TRBJ1-5; no clear D. From germline, CDR1 is DFQATT and CDR2 SNEGSKA (reference sequence). This CDR3 comprises 15 residues. The CDR3 DNA is TGCAGTGCTAGCAAAGGAGGCTACGGCAATCAGCCCCAGCAATTT. It translates to CSASKGGYGNQPQQF.

The chain uses TRBV12-3 or TRBV12-4 and TRBJ1-1; the D is unclear. The germline V and J ends were trimmed by 6 bases and 0 bases, with 14 bases remaining between them. The CDR3 has 15 amino acids. CDR3 bases: TGTGCCAGCAGCTCTGGACGGCCACTGAACACTGAAGCTTTCTTT. Its translation is CASSSGRPLNTEAFF.

The chain combines TRBV4-3 with TRBJ1-6; D gene ambiguous. Germline assignment: CDR1 LGHNA and CDR2 YSLEER. Trimming removed 2 bases at V and 10 bases at J, with 12 bases between. This CDR3 region has 14 residues. CDR3 region: CASSQTAAGSPLHF. CDR3 nucleotide sequence: TGCGCCAGCAGCCAAACAGCTGCCGGGTCACCCCTCCACTTT.

This clonotype was seen repeatedly, ten times or more. This chain uses TRBV29-1 with TRBJ2-3; D is undetermined. The ends were cut back, 5 bases at V and 4 bases at J, with 7 bases in the middle. CDR1 is SQVTM, CDR2 ANQGSEA, per germline. The CDR3 runs 11 residues. DNA for the CDR3: TGCAGCGTTCCTAAATCAGATACGCAGTATTTT. It codes for CSVPKSDTQYF.

The rearrangement uses TRBV20-1 and TRBJ2-7; the D is unclear. CDR1 is DFQATT, CDR2 SNEGSKA, per germline (reference sequence). Trimming removed 6 bases at V and 2 bases at J, with 11 bases between. The CDR3 contains 12 residues. In nucleotides, the CDR3 is TGCAGTGCCGGGCCCGACACCTACGAGCAGTACTTC. This sequence encodes CSAGPDTYEQYF.

The rearrangement links TRBV6-2 or TRBV6-3 to TRBJ2-5; 7 bases align to TRBD2. Germline CDR1 MNHEY, CDR2 SVGEGT. J lost 5 bases, V lost 7 bases, and 10 bases had no gene match. This CDR3 is built from 14 residues. CDR3 bases: TGTGCCAGCACCCCCACGCGGGGGAGGGAGACCCAGTACTTC. Encoded protein: CASTPTRGRETQYF.

The chain recombines TRBV20-1 with TRBJ2-3; 11 nucleotides align to TRBD2. CDR3 length: 17 amino acids. With V trimmed by 2 bases and J by 0 bases, 7 bases remained unmatched. Per germline, CDR1 DFQATT and CDR2 SNEGSKA (reference sequence). In DNA, the CDR3 is TGCAGTGCTAGACGACTAGCGGGGCCCTCCAGCACAGATACGCAGTATTTT. Encoded protein: CSARRLAGPSSTDTQYF.

The sample holds a few counts of this clonotype. The gene calls are TRBV11-1 and TRBJ1-1; the D gene is possibly TRBD1 (5 bases). V gave up 6 bases and J gave up 3 bases, with 8 bases separating them. Germline CDR1 and CDR2: SGHAT and FQDESV (reference sequence). The CDR3 consists of 12 residues. The chain's CDR3 is CASSRTYTEAFF. CDR3 DNA sequence: TGTGCCAGCAGTCGGACATACACTGAAGCTTTCTTT.

The table lists this clonotype with a few counts. The rearrangement links TRBV24-1 to TRBJ2-2, with D possibly TRBD2 on 5 matching bases. Trimming pared 3 bases from V and 3 bases from J, leaving 25 bases between. Germline CDR1 reads KGHDR; CDR2 reads SFDVKD. This CDR3 has 20 residues. The CDR3 spells CATSDKTLRWGRTYTGELFF. Here the CDR3 DNA reads TGTGCCACCAGTGATAAGACCCTGAGGTGGGGAAGGACTTACACCGGGGAGCTGTTTTTT.

This clonotype was recorded a few times. V and J are TRBV4-3 and TRBJ1-6, with a possible D match to TRBD1 (6 bases). The CDR3 runs to 14 residues. Trimming pared 2 bases from V and 7 bases from J, leaving 9 bases between. From germline, CDR1 is LGHNA and CDR2 YSLEER. CDR3 sequence reads: CASSQHRENSPLHF. The CDR3 DNA reads as TGCGCCAGCAGCCAACACAGGGAGAATTCACCCCTCCACTTT.

The V call is TRBV12-3 or TRBV12-4, the J call TRBJ2-7; tentatively, D is TRBD1 (6 bases). With 4 bases removed from V and 5 bases from J, the gap between germline ends came to 15 bases. The CDR3 runs to 14 residues. For the CDR3, the DNA is TGTGCCAGCAGTTCGATCAGGGGAAAGAACGAGCAGTACTTC. Protein product: CASSSIRGKNEQYF.

V usage is TRBV3-1 and J usage is TRBJ2-1, with D hard to call. Germline V CDR1 and CDR2: LGHDT, YNNKEL (reference sequence). The CDR3 spans 13 residues. Trimming removed 3 bases from V and 12 bases from J, with 15 bases in between. CDR3 residues: CASSQVTPPWQFF. The DNA for the CDR3 is TGTGCCAGCAGCCAGGTCACTCCTCCCTGGCAGTTCTTC.

This clonotype was detected a few times. This chain links TRBV5-1 with TRBJ2-5; 12 bases are a match to TRBD1. The CDR3 has 14 amino acids. Germline values: CDR1 SGHRS, CDR2 YFSETQ. V dropped 4 bases and J dropped 5; count of bases not matched to a gene: 3. CDR3 DNA: TGCGCCAGCAGCATGGGACAGGGGGCGGAGACCCAGTACTTC. Amino acids: CASSMGQGAETQYF.

A few counts support this clonotype. Germline is not matched at one junction end, which may reflect a read error. The V call is TRBV5-1, the J call TRBJ2-5; TRBD2 agrees at 8 bases. The CDR3 totals 14 residues. The germline V gene has CDR1 SGHRS and CDR2 YFSETQ. The CDR3 spells CASSPGGGQETQYF. CDR3 nucleotides: TGTGCCAGCAGCCCCGGGGGGGGACAAGAGACCCAGTACTTC.

This sequence joins TRBV15 and TRBJ2-6; D gene ambiguous. CDR3 size: 20 residues. The germline CDR1 and CDR2 sequences are LNHNV and YYDKDF (reference sequence). Trimming removed 0 bases from V and 0 bases from J, with 18 bases in between. The CDR3 DNA sequence: TGTGCCACCAGCAGAGATAGAATTTTAGAGGCTCACTCTGGGGCCAACGTCCTGACTTTC. Residues: CATSRDRILEAHSGANVLTF.

The J gene is TRBJ2-3, the V gene TRBV27; TRBD2 agrees at 7 bases. Germline V gene lookup returns CDR1 MNHEY and CDR2 SMNVEV (reference sequence). The V segment lost 3 bases and the J segment 1 base; nucleotides outside the gene matches: 1. The CDR3 runs 14 residues. CDR3 sequence (DNA): TGTGCCAGCAGTTTTGCGGGGGGCACAGATACGCAGTATTTT. This gives the protein CASSFAGGTDTQYF.

V gene TRBV15 combines with J gene TRBJ2-7; D remains ambiguous. V was clipped by 4 bases and J by 5 bases, with 18 bases between them. Germline V gene sequence: CDR1 LNHNV, CDR2 YYDKDF (reference sequence). There are 15 residues in the CDR3. The chain's CDR3 is CATSKYSEFVHEQYF. In nucleotides, the CDR3 is TGTGCCACCAGCAAGTATTCAGAGTTCGTCCACGAGCAGTACTTC.

This chain joins TRBV29-1 and TRBJ2-1; the D is unclear. This CDR3 contains 14 residues. The germline V gene encodes CDR1 SQVTM and CDR2 ANQGSEA. V lost 1 base and J lost 3, with 10 bases in between. This CDR3 is CSVEAGKGYNEQFF. The CDR3 coding sequence is TGCAGCGTTGAAGCTGGGAAGGGCTACAATGAGCAGTTCTTC.

The V call is TRBV5-1, the J call TRBJ2-5, with 8 bases fitting TRBD1. The CDR3 contains 16 residues. Germline CDR1 and CDR2: SGHRS and YFSETQ. Trimming removed 0 bases from V and 2 bases from J; junction bases left unmatched: 6. The CDR3 sequence is CASSLGTGLTQETQYF. For the CDR3, the DNA is TGCGCCAGCAGCTTGGGGACAGGGTTAACTCAAGAGACCCAGTACTTC. Based on the CDR3 plus reference TRBV5-1 and TRBJ2-5, the full variable domain is KAGVTQTPRYLIKTRGQQVTLSCSPISGHRSVSWYQQTPGQGLQFLFEYFSETQRNKGNFPGRFSGRQFSNSRSEMNVSTLELGDSALYLCASSLGTGLTQETQYFGPGTRLLVL.